Shown below are 11 T cell receptor beta chains from a single sample sequenced in a study of T cell therapy after organ transplantation. The data were produced by immunoSEQ multiplex PCR, yet TCRdb's version contains in-frame clones alone and is incomplete. The sample holds over 45,000 clones; approximately 94% are singletons and the top ten take 3.1%. These receptors lack a known antigen. The starting material was CD8+ T cells from blood, obtained before autologous CMV-specific T cell therapy. The receptor source for this set is a human patient who had received a solid organ transplant and had CMV disease.

The V call is TRBV27, the J call TRBJ1-2; D unclear. This CDR3 contains 14 residues. Germline loops: CDR1 MNHEY, CDR2 SMNVEV (reference sequence). Trimming left V 6 bases short and J 5 bases short, with 16 bases between. CDR3 coding DNA: TGTGCCAGCAGGACGGAGAACCTTGGGTATGGCTACACCTTC. Amino acid sequence: CASRTENLGYGYTF.

V is TRBV12-5 and J is TRBJ2-7, with TRBD1 identical over 7 bases. The CDR3 has 13 amino acids. The ends lost 1 base at V and 6 bases at J; junction bases unmatched: 3. The germline CDR1 and CDR2 sequences are LGHNT and FRNRAP. The CDR3 sequence is CASGLGQGAEQYF. DNA for the CDR3: TGTGCTAGTGGTTTGGGACAGGGCGCCGAGCAGTACTTC. Filled out from reference TRBV12-5 and TRBJ2-7, the complete variable domain reads DARVTQTPRHKVTEMGQEVTMRCQPILGHNTVFWYRQTMMQGLELLAYFRNRAPLDDSGMPKDRFSAEMPDATLATLKIQPSEPRDSAVYFCASGLGQGAEQYFGPGTRLTVT.

The gene calls are TRBV5-1 and TRBJ2-1; 8 nucleotides line up with TRBD1. Trimming took 0 bases from V and 8 from J; bases not matched to a gene: 7. The CDR3 length is 15 residues. The germline CDR1 and CDR2 sequences are SGHRS and YFSETQ. CDR3 bases: TGCGCCAGCAGCTTGGTCCAGTCAGGGGGCGATGAGCAGTTCTTC. Protein product: CASSLVQSGGDEQFF. Combining the CDR3 with reference TRBV5-1 and TRBJ2-1 gives the whole variable domain KAGVTQTPRYLIKTRGQQVTLSCSPISGHRSVSWYQQTPGQGLQFLFEYFSETQRNKGNFPGRFSGRQFSNSRSEMNVSTLELGDSALYLCASSLVQSGGDEQFFGPGTRLTVL.

V is TRBV11-2 and J is TRBJ1-1; 9 nucleotides line up with TRBD1. V was pared by 1 base and J by 0 bases, with 3 bases of the junction left unmatched. This CDR3 has 16 amino acids. From germline, CDR1 is SGHAT and CDR2 FQNNGV. The CDR3 sequence is CASSLGGQGLNTEAFF. CDR3 in DNA: TGTGCCAGCAGCTTAGGTGGACAGGGGTTGAACACTGAAGCTTTCTTT.

The genes are TRBV5-6 and TRBJ2-7, with D perhaps matching TRBD2 (6 bases). Trimming removed 4 bases at V and 2 bases at J, with 13 bases between. The CDR3 is made up of 14 amino acids. Germline V gives CDR1 SGHDT, CDR2 YYEEEE. CDR3 in DNA: TGTGCCAGCAGCGCCCGGGACTTCCCCTACGAGCAGTACTTC. Protein sequence: CASSARDFPYEQYF.

The CDR3 loop reads CASNPGGWGSYEQYF. The CDR3 DNA is TGTGCCAGCAACCCCGGGGGATGGGGCTCCTACGAGCAGTACTTC. The chain recombines TRBV5-6 with TRBJ2-7; TRBD2 might be the D (6 bases). Germline CDR1 SGHDT, CDR2 YYEEEE. The CDR3 runs 15 residues. V was trimmed by 6 bases and J by 0 bases, leaving 16 bases between them.

This clone appeared a single time. This CDR3 reads CASSLNGLVPSYEQYF. CDR3 sequence (DNA): TGTGCCAGCAGCTTAAACGGACTAGTACCCTCCTACGAGCAGTACTTC. The chain employs TRBV7-9 and TRBJ2-7, with 7 positions matching TRBD2. CDR1 is SEHNR and CDR2 is FQNEAQ in the germline V gene (reference sequence). V shed 2 bases and J 0 bases; nucleotides not matched to a gene: 7. The CDR3 has 16 amino acids.

The chain recombines TRBV15 with TRBJ2-5, with D tentatively TRBD1 (5 bases). The CDR3 length is 14 residues. CDR1 and CDR2 (germline): LNHNV, YYDKDF (reference sequence). Trimming cost V 1 base and J 1 base, with 7 bases left between them. The CDR3 region has the DNA TGTGCCACCAGCAGAGCCACAGGCCAAGAGACCCAGTACTTC. It encodes CATSRATGQETQYF.

CDR3 in amino acids: CASSLAGGGTGELFF. In DNA, the CDR3 is TGTGCCAGCAGTTTAGCGGGGGGTGGGACCGGGGAGCTGTTTTTT. This sequence joins TRBV6-5 and TRBJ2-2, with 10 bases that match TRBD2. Per germline, CDR1 MNHEY and CDR2 SVGAGI. This CDR3 has 15 residues. V trimming: 4 bases; J trimming: 5 bases; junction bases outside the gene matches: 4.

V gene TRBV6-6 combines with J gene TRBJ1-2; tentatively, D is TRBD1 (6 bases). V was trimmed by 5 bases and J by 4 bases, leaving 17 bases between them. The CDR3 is 15 residues long. Germline V lookup: CDR1 MNHNY, CDR2 SVGAGI (reference sequence). The CDR3: CASSPSLQGPYGYTF. CDR3 DNA: TGTGCCAGCAGTCCTTCCCTTCAGGGGCCCTATGGCTACACCTTC.

This clone was seen only once. The chain recombines TRBV7-9 with TRBJ2-3; possible D gene TRBD1, 6 bases. The CDR3 contains 14 residues. CDR1 SEHNR and CDR2 FQNEAQ come from the germline V gene (reference sequence). Trimming pared 8 bases from V and 0 bases from J, leaving 12 bases between. CDR3 DNA: TGTGCCAGCCTCTATGACAGGAGCACAGATACGCAGTATTTT. This translates into CASLYDRSTDTQYF.